This T cell receptor (beta chain) was identified during a study of CD8 T cells in Susac syndrome. When the RNA was reverse transcribed, random hexamers were used with an input of about 0.5 to 1 ug. TCR beta CDR3 was amplified by immunoSEQ multiplex PCR. This amplification extended across 54 Vbeta and 13 Jbeta segments. From the immunoSEQ multiplex PCR reads, TCRdb called clonotypes with MiXCR, one entry per CDR3 protein. The sample gives 78,000 or so distinct CDR3 sequences, about 95% of which show up once; 0.3% to 0.4% is in the top ten. V shed 2 bases and J shed 6 bases, with 7 bases lying between them. CDR1 is MNHEY and CDR2 is SMNVEV in the germline V gene (reference sequence). The CDR3 covers 13 residues.

The sequence was obtained from a human donor with multiple sclerosis. Sequencing was performed on CD8+ T cells from PBMCs. The chain links TRBV27 to TRBJ2-2; D is undetermined. CDR3 coding DNA: TGTGCCAGCAGTTTAGGGTGGGCCGGGGAGCTGTTTTTT. Translated: CASSLGWAGELFF.